Each of the 5 T cell receptor beta chains below was sequenced from the same sample in a study of regulatory T cells in long-lasting Graves disease. The TCR beta library used iRepertoire HTBI primers with Arm-PCR amplification of CDR3. A single record per CDR3 protein comes from TCRdb applying MiXCR to the multiplex PCR reads. This table holds roughly 450,000 distinct CDR3 sequences, less than 25% found once. Regarding time point: persistent/refractory GD, antithyroid drugs over 5 years with positive TRAb. The TCR library used RNA extracted from PBMCs. This specimen was peripheral blood mononuclear cells (PBMCs), taken when the disease was refractory, from a patient treated with antithyroid drugs. The origin of the receptors is a female donor with Graves disease.

The genes are TRBV19 and TRBJ1-3; D ambiguous. The CDR3 has 15 residues. Trimming left V 7 bases short and J 0 bases short, with 13 bases between. CDR1 and CDR2 from the germline V gene are LNHDA and SQIVND (reference sequence). The CDR3 bases are TGTGCCAGTATGGTGACGGCGAGCTCTGGAAACACCATATATTTT. Translated, it gives CASMVTASSGNTIYF. The whole variable domain, remainder taken from reference TRBV19 and TRBJ1-3, is DGGITQSPKYLFRKEGQNVTLSCEQNLNHDAMYWYRQDPGQGLRLIYYSQIVNDFQKGDIAEGYSVSREKKESFPLTVTSAQKNPTAFYLCASMVTASSGNTIYFGEGSWLTVV.

Many counts were recorded for this clonotype. This chain links TRBV6-1 with TRBJ1-6; D remains ambiguous. The CDR3 spans 14 residues. Germline CDR1 is MNHNS and CDR2 is SASEGT. Trimming shortened V by 7 bases and J by 7 bases, and 14 bases separated the two germline ends. CDR3 residues: CASTNGIPNSPLHF. The CDR3 DNA sequence: TGTGCCAGCACTAACGGAATTCCGAATTCACCCCTCCACTTT.

The table lists this clonotype with a few counts. The chain recombines TRBV12-3 or TRBV12-4 with TRBJ2-7; TRBD1 matches at 9 bases. J lost 4 bases, V lost 4 bases, and 14 bases had no gene match. The CDR3 sequence is 17 residues long. The CDR3 here is CASSSLRSGTGRYEQYF. CDR3 sequence (DNA): TGTGCCAGCAGTTCGCTGAGATCCGGGACAGGGAGATACGAGCAGTACTTC.

This clonotype was observed a few times. The J gene is TRBJ2-7, the V gene TRBV13; no clear D gene. The CDR3 consists of 13 residues. CDR1 and CDR2 (germline): PRHDT, FYEKMQ (reference sequence). Trimming shortened V by 3 bases and J by 6 bases, and 12 bases separated the two germline ends. CDR3 in amino acids: CASSLKTNLEQYF. CDR3 DNA: TGTGCCAGCAGCTTGAAAACTAACCTCGAGCAGTACTTC.

This clonotype was found many times. In DNA form, the CDR3 reads TGTGCCAGCAGTTCCCTCCAGGACAGCAATCAGCCCCAGCATTTT. It translates to CASSSLQDSNQPQHF. The V call is TRBV28, the J call TRBJ1-5, with D uncertain. The CDR3 contains 15 residues. Between the trimmed V and J ends, which lost 4 bases and 1 base, there was a span of 11 bases. The V gene's germline CDR1 is MDHEN and CDR2 SYDVKM.